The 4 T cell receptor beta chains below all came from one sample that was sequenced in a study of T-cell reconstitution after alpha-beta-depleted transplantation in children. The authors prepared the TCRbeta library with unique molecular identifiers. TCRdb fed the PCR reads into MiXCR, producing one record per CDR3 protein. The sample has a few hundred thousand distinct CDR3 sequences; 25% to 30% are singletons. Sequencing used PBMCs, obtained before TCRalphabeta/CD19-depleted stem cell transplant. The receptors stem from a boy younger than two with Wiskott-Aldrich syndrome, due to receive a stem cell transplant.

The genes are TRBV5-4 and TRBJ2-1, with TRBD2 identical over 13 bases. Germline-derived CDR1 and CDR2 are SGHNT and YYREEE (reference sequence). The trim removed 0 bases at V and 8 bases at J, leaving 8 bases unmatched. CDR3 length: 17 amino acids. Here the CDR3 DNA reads TGTGCCAGCAGCTTGGCCTCTGGACTAGCGGGAGTGGATGAGCAGTTCTTC. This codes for CASSLASGLAGVDEQFF.

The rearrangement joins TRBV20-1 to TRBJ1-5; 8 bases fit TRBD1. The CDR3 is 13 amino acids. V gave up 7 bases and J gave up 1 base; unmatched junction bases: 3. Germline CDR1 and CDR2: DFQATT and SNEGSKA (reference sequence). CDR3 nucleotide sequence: TGCAGTGGCGGGACAGGAAGCAATCAGCCCCAGCATTTT. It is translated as CSGGTGSNQPQHF.

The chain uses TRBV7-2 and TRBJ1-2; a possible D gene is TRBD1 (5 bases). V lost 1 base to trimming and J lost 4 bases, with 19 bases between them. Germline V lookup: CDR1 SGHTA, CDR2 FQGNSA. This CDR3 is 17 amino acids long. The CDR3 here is CASSLGWDRPSGYGYTF. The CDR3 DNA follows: TGTGCCAGCAGCTTAGGGTGGGACCGTCCTTCTGGCTATGGCTACACCTTC.

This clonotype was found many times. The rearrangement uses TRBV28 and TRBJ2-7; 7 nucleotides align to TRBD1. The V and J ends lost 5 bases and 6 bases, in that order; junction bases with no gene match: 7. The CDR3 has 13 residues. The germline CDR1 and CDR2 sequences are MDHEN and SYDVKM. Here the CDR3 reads CASSRFDRAEQYF. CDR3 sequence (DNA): TGTGCCAGCAGTCGATTCGACAGGGCCGAGCAGTACTTC.